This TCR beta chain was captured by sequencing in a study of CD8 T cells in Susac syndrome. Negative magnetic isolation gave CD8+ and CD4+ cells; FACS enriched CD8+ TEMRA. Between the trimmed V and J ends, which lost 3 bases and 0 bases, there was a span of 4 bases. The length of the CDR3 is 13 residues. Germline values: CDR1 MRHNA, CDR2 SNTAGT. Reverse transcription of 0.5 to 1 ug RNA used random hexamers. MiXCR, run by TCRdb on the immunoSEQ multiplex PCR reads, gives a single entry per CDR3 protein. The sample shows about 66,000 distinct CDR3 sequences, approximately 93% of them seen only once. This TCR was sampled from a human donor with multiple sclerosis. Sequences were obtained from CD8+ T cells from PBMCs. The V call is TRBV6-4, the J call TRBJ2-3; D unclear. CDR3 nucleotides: TGTGCCAGCAGTGAACAAAGCACAGATACGCAGTATTTT. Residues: CASSEQSTDTQYF.